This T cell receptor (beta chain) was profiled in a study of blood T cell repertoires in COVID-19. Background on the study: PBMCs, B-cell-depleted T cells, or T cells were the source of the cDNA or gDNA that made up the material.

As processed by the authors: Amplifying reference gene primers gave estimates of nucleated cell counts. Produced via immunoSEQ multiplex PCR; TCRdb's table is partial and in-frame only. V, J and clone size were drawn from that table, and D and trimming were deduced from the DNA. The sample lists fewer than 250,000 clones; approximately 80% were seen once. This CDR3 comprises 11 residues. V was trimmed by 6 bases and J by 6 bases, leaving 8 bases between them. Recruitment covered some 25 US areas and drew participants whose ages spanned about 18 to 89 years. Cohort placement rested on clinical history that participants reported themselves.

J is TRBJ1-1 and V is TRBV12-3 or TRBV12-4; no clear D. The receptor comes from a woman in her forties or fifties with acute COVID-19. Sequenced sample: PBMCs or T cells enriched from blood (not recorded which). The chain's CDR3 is CASSLVAEAFF. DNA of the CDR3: TGTGCCAGCAGCCTTGTAGCTGAAGCTTTCTTT.